This T cell receptor (beta chain) is from a study of graft-versus-host responses after intestinal transplantation. On the study more broadly: Isolated intestinal, liver-intestinal, or multivisceral transplants had been given to the recipients. Regarding the study as a whole: GvH clones surfaced in recipient marrow, some emerging earlier in ileum or blood. Patients who carried graft-donor T cell macrochimerism also had high graft-versus-host to host-versus-graft clonal ratios in their allografts.

The V and J ends lost 1 base and 0 bases respectively, with 8 bases between them. The CDR3 has 14 residues. In germline, CDR1 is SGHDT, CDR2 YYEEEE. Profiling relied on immunoSEQ multiplex PCR, and the TCRdb table lists in-frame clones only, not all of them. The data show around 93,000 clones, with 80% to 95% seen just once and 6% held by the top ten. On this clone itself: Its specificity is unknown.

The receptor comes from a human donor who received an intestinal transplant. This chain connects TRBV5-6 to TRBJ2-7; D possibly matches TRBD1 or TRBD2 (5 bases each). Specimen: unstimulated CD8+ T cells sorted from spleen or lymph node cells, collected before intestinal transplant. This CDR3 reads CASSLRDGSYEQYF. CDR3 in DNA: TGTGCCAGCAGCTTGAGGGACGGCTCCTACGAGCAGTACTTC.